This T cell receptor (beta chain) was sequenced during a study of response to subunit inactivated influenza vaccine. Study-level points and caveats: The authors put forward the suggestion that each seasonal influenza vaccination may bring in only a limited number of new T cells.

Germline-derived CDR1 and CDR2 are MNHNS and SASEGT. The CDR3 is 15 residues long. V dropped 7 bases and J dropped 2; count of bases not matched to a gene: 8. For this clonotype: What it binds is not known.

TCRdb re-called the RT-PCR reads with MiXCR, one entry per CDR3 protein. The sample holds 600,000 to 850,000 distinct CDR3 sequences; 14% are singletons and the top ten take 7.6%. V usage is TRBV6-1 and J usage is TRBJ2-3; 8 bases line up with TRBD2. The clonotype was recovered from a man between 45 and 60 years old who received an inactivated influenza vaccine. The starting material was PBMCs from blood, obtained 14 to 15 days before vaccination. The CDR3 loop reads CASNKLAATTDTQYF. The DNA of the CDR3 is TGTGCCAGCAACAAACTAGCGGCCACCACAGATACGCAGTATTTT.